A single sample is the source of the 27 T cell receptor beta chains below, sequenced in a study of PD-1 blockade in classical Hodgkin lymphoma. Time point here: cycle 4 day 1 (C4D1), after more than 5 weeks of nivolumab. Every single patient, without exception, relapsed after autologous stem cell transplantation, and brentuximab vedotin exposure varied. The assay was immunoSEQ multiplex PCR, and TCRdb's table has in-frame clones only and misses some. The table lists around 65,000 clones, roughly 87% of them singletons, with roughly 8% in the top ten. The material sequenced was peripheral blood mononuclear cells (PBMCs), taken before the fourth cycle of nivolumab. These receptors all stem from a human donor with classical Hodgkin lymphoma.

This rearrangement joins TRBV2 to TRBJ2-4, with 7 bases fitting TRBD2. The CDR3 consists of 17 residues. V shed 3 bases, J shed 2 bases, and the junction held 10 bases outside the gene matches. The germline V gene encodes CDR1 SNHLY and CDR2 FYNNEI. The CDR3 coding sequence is TGTGCCAGCAGTGAGGATCGGCTAGCGGCAACCAAAAACATTCAGTACTTC. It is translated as CASSEDRLAATKNIQYF.

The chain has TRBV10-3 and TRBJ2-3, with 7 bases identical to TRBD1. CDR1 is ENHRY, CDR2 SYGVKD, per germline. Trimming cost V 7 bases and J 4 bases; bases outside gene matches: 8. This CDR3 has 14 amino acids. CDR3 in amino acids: CAITYDRAADTQYF. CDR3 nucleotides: TGTGCCATCACATACGACAGGGCGGCAGATACGCAGTATTTT.

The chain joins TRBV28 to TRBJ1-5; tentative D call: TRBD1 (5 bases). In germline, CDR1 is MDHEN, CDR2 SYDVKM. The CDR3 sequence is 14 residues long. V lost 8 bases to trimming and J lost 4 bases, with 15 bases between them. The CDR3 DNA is TGTGCCAGCTCCCGGGACCGATATAATCAGCCCCAGCATTTT. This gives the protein CASSRDRYNQPQHF.

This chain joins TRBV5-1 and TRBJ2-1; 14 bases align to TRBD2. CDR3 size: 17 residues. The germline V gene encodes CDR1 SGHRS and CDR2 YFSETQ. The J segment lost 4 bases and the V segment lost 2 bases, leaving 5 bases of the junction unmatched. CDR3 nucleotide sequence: TGCGCCAGCAGCTTTTTGGGACTAGCGGGGGTATACAATGAGCAGTTCTTC. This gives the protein CASSFLGLAGVYNEQFF.

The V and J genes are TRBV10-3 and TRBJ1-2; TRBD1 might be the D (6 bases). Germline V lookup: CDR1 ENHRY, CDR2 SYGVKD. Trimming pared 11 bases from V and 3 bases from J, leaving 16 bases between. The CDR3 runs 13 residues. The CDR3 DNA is TGTGCCTTAAAGGGGGGGAGAGACTATGGCTACACCTTC. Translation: CALKGGRDYGYTF.

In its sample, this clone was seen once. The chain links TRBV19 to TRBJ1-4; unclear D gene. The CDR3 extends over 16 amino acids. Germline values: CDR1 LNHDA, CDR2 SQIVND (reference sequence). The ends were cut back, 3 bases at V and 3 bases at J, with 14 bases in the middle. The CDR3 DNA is TGTGCCAGTAGTATTCGTGGACCGCGGGCTAATGAAAAACTGTTTTTT. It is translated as CASSIRGPRANEKLFF.

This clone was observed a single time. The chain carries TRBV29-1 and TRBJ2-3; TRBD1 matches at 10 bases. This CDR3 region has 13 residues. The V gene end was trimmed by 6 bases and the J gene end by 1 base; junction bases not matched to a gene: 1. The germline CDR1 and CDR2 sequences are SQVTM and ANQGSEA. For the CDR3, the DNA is TGCAGCGTGGGGACAGGGGGCACAGATACGCAGTATTTT. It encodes CSVGTGGTDTQYF.

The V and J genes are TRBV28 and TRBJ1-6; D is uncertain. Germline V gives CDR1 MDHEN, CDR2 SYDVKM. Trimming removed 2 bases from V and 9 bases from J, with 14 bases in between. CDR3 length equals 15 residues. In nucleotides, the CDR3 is TGTGCCAGCAGTTTACCCACCACGAAGGCTTCACCCCTCCACTTT. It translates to CASSLPTTKASPLHF.

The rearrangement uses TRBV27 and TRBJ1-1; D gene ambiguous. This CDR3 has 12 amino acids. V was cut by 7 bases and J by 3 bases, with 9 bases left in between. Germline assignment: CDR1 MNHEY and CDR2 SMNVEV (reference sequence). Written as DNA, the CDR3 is TGTGCCAGCAAGAGACTGGACACTGAAGCTTTCTTT. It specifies CASKRLDTEAFF.

The CDR3 is CASVGQEANTGELFF. The CDR3 nucleotides are TGTGCCAGTGTTGGACAGGAGGCGAACACCGGGGAGCTGTTTTTT. The J gene is TRBJ2-2, the V gene TRBV6-5; TRBD1 agrees at 7 bases. The CDR3 runs 15 residues. V dropped 9 bases and J dropped 0; count of bases not matched to a gene: 7. Germline V gene data show CDR1 as MNHEY and CDR2 as SVGAGI.

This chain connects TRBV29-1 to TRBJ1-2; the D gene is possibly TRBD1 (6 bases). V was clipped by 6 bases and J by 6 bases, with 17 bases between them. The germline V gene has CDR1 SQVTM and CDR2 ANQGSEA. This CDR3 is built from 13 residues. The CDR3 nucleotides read TGCAGCGTCCTGACGCCAGGGGTGGATGGCTACACCTTC. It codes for CSVLTPGVDGYTF.

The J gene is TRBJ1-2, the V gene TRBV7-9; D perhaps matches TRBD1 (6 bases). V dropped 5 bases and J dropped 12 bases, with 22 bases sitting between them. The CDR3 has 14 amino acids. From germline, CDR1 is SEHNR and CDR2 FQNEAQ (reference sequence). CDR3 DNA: TGTGCCAGCAGCAGACTCGGAGGGGGAGTGGAAAACACCTTC. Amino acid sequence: CASSRLGGGVENTF. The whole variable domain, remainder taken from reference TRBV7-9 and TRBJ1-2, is DTGVSQNPRHKITKRGQNVTFRCDPISEHNRLYWYRQTLGQGPEFLTYFQNEAQLEKSRLLSDRFSAERPKGSFSTLEIQRTEQGDSAMYLCASSRLGGGVENTFGSGTRLTVV.

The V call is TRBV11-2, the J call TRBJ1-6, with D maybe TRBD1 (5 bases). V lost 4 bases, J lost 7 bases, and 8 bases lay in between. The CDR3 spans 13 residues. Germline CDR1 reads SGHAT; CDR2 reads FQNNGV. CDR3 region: CASSYDRNSPLHF. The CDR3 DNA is TGTGCCAGCAGCTACGACAGAAATTCACCCCTCCACTTT.

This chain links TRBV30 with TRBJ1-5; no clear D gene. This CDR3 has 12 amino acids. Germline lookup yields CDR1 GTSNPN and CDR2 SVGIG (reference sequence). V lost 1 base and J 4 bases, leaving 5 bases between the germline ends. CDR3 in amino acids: CAWSALNQPQHF. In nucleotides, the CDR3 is TGTGCCTGGAGTGCTCTTAATCAGCCCCAGCATTTT.

The CDR3 spells CASSLQGAREQYF. CDR3 nucleotide sequence: TGCGCCAGCAGCTTACAGGGGGCGAGAGAGCAGTACTTC. V is TRBV5-1 and J is TRBJ2-7, with TRBD1 identical over 9 bases. The germline gives CDR1 SGHRS, CDR2 YFSETQ. The CDR3 contains 13 residues. The junction had 4 bases not matched to a gene; V was cut back by 2 bases and J by 7 bases.

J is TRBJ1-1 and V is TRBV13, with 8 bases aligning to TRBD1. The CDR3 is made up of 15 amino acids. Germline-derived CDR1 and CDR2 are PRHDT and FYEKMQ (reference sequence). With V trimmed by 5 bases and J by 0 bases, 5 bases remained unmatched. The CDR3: CASSRPGQVNTEAFF. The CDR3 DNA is TGTGCCAGCAGCCGGCCGGGACAGGTGAACACTGAAGCTTTCTTT.

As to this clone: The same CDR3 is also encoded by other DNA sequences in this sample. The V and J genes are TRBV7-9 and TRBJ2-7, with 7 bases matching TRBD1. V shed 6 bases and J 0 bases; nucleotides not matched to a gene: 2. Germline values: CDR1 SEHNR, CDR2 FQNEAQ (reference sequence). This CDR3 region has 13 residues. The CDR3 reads CASSRDSSYEQYF. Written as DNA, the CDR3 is TGTGCCAGCAGTCGGGACAGCTCCTACGAGCAGTACTTC.

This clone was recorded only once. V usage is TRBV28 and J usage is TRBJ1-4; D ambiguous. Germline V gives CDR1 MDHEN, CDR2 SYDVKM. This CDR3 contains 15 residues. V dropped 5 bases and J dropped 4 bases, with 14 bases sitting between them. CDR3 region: CASSPLSRLNEKLFF. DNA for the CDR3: TGTGCCAGCAGTCCTCTTAGCCGGCTTAATGAAAAACTGTTTTTT.

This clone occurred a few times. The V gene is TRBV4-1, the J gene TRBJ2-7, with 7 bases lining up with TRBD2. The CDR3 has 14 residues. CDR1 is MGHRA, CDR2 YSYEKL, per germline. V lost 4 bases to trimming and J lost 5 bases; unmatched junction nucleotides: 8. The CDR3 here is CASSPAGRANEQYF. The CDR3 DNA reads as TGCGCCAGCAGCCCCGCTGGGAGGGCTAACGAGCAGTACTTC.

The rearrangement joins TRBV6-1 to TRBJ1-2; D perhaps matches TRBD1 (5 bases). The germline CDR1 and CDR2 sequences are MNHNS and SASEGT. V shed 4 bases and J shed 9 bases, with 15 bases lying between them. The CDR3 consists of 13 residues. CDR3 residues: CASSVGQGFSYTF. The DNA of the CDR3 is TGTGCCAGCAGTGTTGGGCAGGGCTTTAGCTACACCTTC.

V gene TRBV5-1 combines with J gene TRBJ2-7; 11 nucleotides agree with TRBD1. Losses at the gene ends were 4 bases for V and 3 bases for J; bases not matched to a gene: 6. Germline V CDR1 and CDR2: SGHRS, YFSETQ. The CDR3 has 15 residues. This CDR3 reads CASSRDRGTSYEQYF. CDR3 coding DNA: TGCGCCAGCAGCCGGGACAGGGGGACAAGCTACGAGCAGTACTTC.

CDR3 sequence reads: CASTAGSRTDTQYF. The CDR3 coding sequence is TGCGCCAGCACGGCGGGGTCCCGCACAGATACGCAGTATTTT. The chain is built from TRBV5-1 and TRBJ2-3; possibly TRBD2 for D (6 bases). V was clipped by 6 bases and J by 1 base, with 12 bases between them. CDR1 and CDR2 from the germline V gene are SGHRS and YFSETQ. CDR3 size: 14 residues.

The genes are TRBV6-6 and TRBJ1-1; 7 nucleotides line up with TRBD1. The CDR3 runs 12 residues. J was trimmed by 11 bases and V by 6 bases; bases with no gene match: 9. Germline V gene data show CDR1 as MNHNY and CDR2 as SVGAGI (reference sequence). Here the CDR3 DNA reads TGTGCCAGCAGCCCCTTAACAGGGGAGGCTTTCTTT. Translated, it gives CASSPLTGEAFF.

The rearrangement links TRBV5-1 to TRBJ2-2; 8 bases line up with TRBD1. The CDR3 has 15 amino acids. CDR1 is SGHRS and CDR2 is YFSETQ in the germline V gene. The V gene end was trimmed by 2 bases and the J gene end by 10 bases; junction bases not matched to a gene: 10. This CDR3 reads CASSFPDRGAPELFF. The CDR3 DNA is TGCGCCAGCAGCTTCCCAGACAGGGGAGCCCCGGAGCTGTTTTTT.

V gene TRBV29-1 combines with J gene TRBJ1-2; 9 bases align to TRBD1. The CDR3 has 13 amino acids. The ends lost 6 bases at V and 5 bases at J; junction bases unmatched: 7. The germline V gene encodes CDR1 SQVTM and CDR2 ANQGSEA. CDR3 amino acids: CSVVAQGAYGYTF. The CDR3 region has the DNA TGCAGCGTGGTAGCACAGGGGGCGTATGGCTACACCTTC. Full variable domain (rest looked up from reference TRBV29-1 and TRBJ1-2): SAVISQKPSRDICQRGTSLTIQCQVDSQVTMMFWYRQQPGQSLTLIATANQGSEATYESGFVIDKFPISRPNLTFSTLTVSNMSPEDSSIYLCSVVAQGAYGYTFGSGTRLTVV.

CDR3: CASSSLSGTQARHEQYF. CDR3 DNA sequence: TGTGCCAGCAGCAGCTTATCCGGGACACAGGCCCGCCACGAGCAGTACTTC. The chain employs TRBV11-2 and TRBJ2-7, with D perhaps TRBD1 (6 bases). V lost 5 bases and J lost 5, with 25 bases in between. The CDR3 has 17 amino acids. Germline V gene sequence: CDR1 SGHAT, CDR2 FQNNGV. The full variable domain, in which reference TRBV11-2 and TRBJ2-7 provide the parts outside the CDR3, is EAGVAQSPRYKIIEKRQSVAFWCNPISGHATLYWYQQILGQGPKLLIQFQNNGVVDDSQLPKDRFSAERLKGVDSTLKIQPAKLEDSAVYLCASSSLSGTQARHEQYFGPGTRLTVT.

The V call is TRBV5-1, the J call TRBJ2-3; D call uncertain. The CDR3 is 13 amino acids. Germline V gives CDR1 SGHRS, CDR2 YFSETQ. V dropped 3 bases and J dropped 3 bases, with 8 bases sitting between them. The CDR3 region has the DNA TGCGCCAGCAGCTCGCCCGGGACAGATACGCAGTATTTT. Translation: CASSSPGTDTQYF.